This T cell receptor beta chain was identified in a study of cytomegalovirus exposure and HLA in healthy donors. The PCR ran on 60 Vbeta and 13 Jbeta primers. Per the original data handling: A later analysis tallied 65 million to 85 million unique TCR beta chains, 9 million to 12 million of them shared. The protocol was immunoSEQ multiplex PCR, while the TCRdb copy is restricted to in-frame clones and leaves out a portion. The V and J calls and clone size come from that table; D and trimming were worked out from the DNA. Of about 160,000 clones detected, about 80% appear once; the ten largest clones hold roughly 1.6%. V gave up 4 bases and J gave up 5 bases; unmatched junction bases: 8. The CDR3 sequence is 13 residues long. The germline V gene encodes CDR1 SQVTM and CDR2 ANQGSEA. Whole-study findings and limits: Links to common viral pathogens appeared, in a later analysis, for several of the most significant clusters. A later analysis found most CMV-associated TCR beta chains apparently HLA-restricted. At a 0.05 false discovery rate, a later analysis found 18,000 or so TCR beta sequences to be associated with HLA alleles.

In regard to this clone: Antigen unknown.

The sample was PBMCs. The clonotype was recovered from a man aged 40-55 years in good health and CMV-seronegative. The gene calls are TRBV29-1 and TRBJ2-7; 7 bases fit TRBD1. The CDR3 reads CSVAHRGFDEQYF. CDR3 sequence (DNA): TGCAGCGTTGCCCACAGGGGTTTCGACGAGCAGTACTTC.